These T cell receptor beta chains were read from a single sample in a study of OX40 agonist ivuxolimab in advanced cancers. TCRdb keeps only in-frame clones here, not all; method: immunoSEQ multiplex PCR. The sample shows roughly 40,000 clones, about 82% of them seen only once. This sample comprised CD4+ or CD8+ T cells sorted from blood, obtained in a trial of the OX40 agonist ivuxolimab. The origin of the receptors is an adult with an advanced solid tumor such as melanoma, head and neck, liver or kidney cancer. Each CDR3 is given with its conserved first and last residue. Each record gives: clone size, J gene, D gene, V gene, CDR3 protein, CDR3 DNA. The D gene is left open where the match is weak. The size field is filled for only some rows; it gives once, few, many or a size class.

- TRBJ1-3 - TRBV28 CASREQGSGNTIYF TGTGCCAGCAGGGAACAGGGATCTGGAAACACCATATATTTT
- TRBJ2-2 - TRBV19 CASSIVGAGTGELFF TGTGCCAGTAGTATAGTGGGGGCGGGCACCGGGGAGCTGTTTTTT
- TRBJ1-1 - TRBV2 CASSERPARFLNTEAFF TGTGCCAGCAGTGAAAGGCCAGCCAGATTTTTGAACACTGAAGCTTTCTTT
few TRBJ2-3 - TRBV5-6 CASSLFLGVSTDTQYF TGTGCCAGCAGCTTGTTTCTCGGGGTCAGCACAGATACGCAGTATTTT
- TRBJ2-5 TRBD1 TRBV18 CASSLSRPYGQGETQYF TGTGCCAGCTCTCTATCCAGACCTTACGGACAGGGAGAGACCCAGTACTTC
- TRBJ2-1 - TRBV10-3 CAISGVGRGNEQFF TGTGCCATCAGTGGGGTGGGCAGGGGCAATGAGCAGTTCTTC
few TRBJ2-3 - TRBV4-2 CASSQESPDTQYF TGTGCCAGCAGCCAGGAGAGCCCCGATACGCAGTATTTT
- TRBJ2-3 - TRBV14 CASSQVGRVGTDTQYF TGTGCCAGCAGCCAAGTGGGCAGGGTTGGCACAGATACGCAGTATTTT
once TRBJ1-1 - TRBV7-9 CASSLGVGTEAFF TGTGCCAGCAGTCTCGGGGTCGGCACTGAAGCTTTCTTT
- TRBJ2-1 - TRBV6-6 CASSYGQGNEQFF TGTGCCAGCAGTTACGGGCAGGGCAATGAGCAGTTCTTC
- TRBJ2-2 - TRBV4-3 CASSPSQGSGELFF TGCGCCAGCAGTCCATCTCAGGGAAGCGGGGAGCTGTTTTTT
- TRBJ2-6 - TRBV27 CASSFIGPGANVLTF TGTGCCAGCAGTTTCATCGGGCCTGGGGCCAACGTCCTGACTTTC
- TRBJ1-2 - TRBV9 CASSGDGGDAGGYTF TGTGCCAGCAGCGGCGACGGAGGGGACGCGGGAGGCTACACCTTC
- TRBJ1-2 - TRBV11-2 CASSVGTNYGYTF TGCGCCAGCAGCGTAGGAACTAACTATGGCTACACCTTC
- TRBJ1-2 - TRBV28 CASSPALDGGGYTF TGTGCCAGCAGTCCCGCCTTGGACGGGGGTGGCTACACCTTC
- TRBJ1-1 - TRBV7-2 CASSLGQNTEAFF TGTGCCAGCAGCCTGGGACAGAACACTGAAGCTTTCTTT
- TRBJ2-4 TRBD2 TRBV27 CASSLKRLAGGIAKNIQYF TGTGCCAGCAGTTTAAAGAGACTAGCGGGGGGTATAGCCAAAAACATTCAGTACTTC
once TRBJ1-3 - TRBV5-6 CASSPLGGASGNTIYF TGTGCCAGCAGCCCATTAGGCGGTGCCTCTGGAAACACCATATATTTT
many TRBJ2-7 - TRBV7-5 CASSLEGREQYF TGTGCCAGCAGCTTAGAAGGGAGGGAGCAGTACTTC
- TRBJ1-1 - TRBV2 CASNGEWGNTEAFF TGTGCCAGCAATGGCGAATGGGGAAACACTGAAGCTTTCTTT
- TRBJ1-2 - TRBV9 CASSVGGADYGYTF TGTGCCAGCAGCGTAGGAGGCGCCGACTATGGCTACACCTTC
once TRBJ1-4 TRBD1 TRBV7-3 CASSPGQDNEKLFF TGTGCCAGCAGCCCGGGACAGGATAATGAAAAACTGTTTTTT
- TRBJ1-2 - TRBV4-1 CASRPFLTASYGYTF TGCGCCAGCAGACCTTTCCTGACAGCCTCCTATGGCTACACCTTC
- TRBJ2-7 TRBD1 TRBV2 CASSVLTGEVPYEQYF TGTGCCAGCAGTGTTTTGACAGGGGAAGTACCCTACGAGCAGTACTTC
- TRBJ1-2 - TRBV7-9 CASSYVSHYYGYTF TGTGCCAGCAGCTACGTCAGTCACTACTATGGCTACACCTTC
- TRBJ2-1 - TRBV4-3 CASSQYKNEQFF TGCGCCAGCAGCCAATATAAGAATGAGCAGTTCTTC
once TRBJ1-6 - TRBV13 CASTSRDSPLHF TGTGCCAGCACCTCCCGGGATTCACCCCTCCACTTT
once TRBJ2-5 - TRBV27 CASSFGGPPTLRAEETQYF TGTGCCAGCAGTTTCGGGGGGCCACCGACCTTGAGGGCAGAAGAGACCCAGTACTTC
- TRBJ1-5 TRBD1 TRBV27 CASSLGQGSVQPQHF TGTGCCAGCAGTTTAGGACAGGGGTCGGTTCAGCCCCAGCATTTT
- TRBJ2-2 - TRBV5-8 CASSSGYGQITGELFF TGTGCCAGCAGCTCTGGGTACGGACAGATCACCGGGGAGCTGTTTTTT
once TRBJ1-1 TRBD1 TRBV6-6 CASSYGTGGSTEAFF TGTGCCAGCAGTTACGGGACAGGGGGTTCCACTGAAGCTTTCTTT
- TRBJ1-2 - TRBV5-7 CASSPVGLEGQRYGYTF TGTGCCAGCAGCCCAGTAGGTTTAGAAGGGCAGAGATATGGCTACACCTTC
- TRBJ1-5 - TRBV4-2 CASSLDSKGGQPQHF TGTGCCAGCAGCCTAGACTCGAAAGGTGGTCAGCCCCAGCATTTT
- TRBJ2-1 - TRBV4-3 CASSQGTLYNEQFF TGCGCCAGCAGCCAAGGGACTCTATACAATGAGCAGTTCTTC
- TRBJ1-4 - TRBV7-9 CASSLQEESEKLFF TGTGCCAGCAGCTTACAGGAGGAGAGTGAAAAACTGTTTTTT
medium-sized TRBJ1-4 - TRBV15 CATSSETRGKLFF TGTGCCACCAGCAGTGAAACGAGGGGAAAACTGTTTTTT
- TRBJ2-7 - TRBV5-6 CASRSGHEQYF TGTGCCAGCAGATCGGGACACGAGCAGTACTTC
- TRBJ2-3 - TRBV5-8 CASSLGRGVTDTQYF TGTGCCAGCAGCCTAGGGAGGGGGGTAACAGATACGCAGTATTTT
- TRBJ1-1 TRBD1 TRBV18 CASSPGVNRGDTEAFF TGTGCCAGCTCACCAGGAGTTAACAGGGGGGACACTGAAGCTTTCTTT
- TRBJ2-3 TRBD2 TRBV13 CASSLGTSGVNTDTQYF TGTGCCAGCAGCTTAGGGACTAGCGGGGTTAACACAGATACGCAGTATTTT
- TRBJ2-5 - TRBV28 CASGRGLEETQYF TGTGCCAGCGGGAGGGGGCTGGAGGAGACCCAGTACTTC
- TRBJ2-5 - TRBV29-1 CSVEVVGSKETQYF TGCAGCGTTGAGGTAGTCGGCAGTAAAGAGACCCAGTACTTC
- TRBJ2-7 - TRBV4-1 CASSQGNGGQYF TGCGCCAGCAGCCAAGGAAACGGGGGGCAGTACTTC
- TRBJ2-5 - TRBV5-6 CASSPPWDTQETQYF TGTGCCAGCAGTCCCCCGTGGGACACCCAAGAGACCCAGTACTTC
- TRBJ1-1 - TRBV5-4 CASSPGATEAFF TGTGCCAGCAGCCCAGGGGCCACTGAAGCTTTCTTT
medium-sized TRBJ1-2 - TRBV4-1 CASSQDMAVYGYTF TGCGCCAGCAGCCAAGATATGGCGGTCTATGGCTACACCTTC
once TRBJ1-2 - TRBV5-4 CASSLLGTNYGYTF TGTGCCAGCAGCTTGCTGGGCACTAACTATGGCTACACCTTC
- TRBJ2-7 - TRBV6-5 CASSSDIGAYEQYF TGTGCCAGCAGTTCTGACATAGGGGCCTACGAGCAGTACTTC
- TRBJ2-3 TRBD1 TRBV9 CASSDPHGRDRATDTQYF TGTGCCAGCAGCGACCCCCACGGGCGCGACAGGGCCACAGATACGCAGTATTTT
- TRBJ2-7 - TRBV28 CASSLAYAPRHEQYF TGTGCCAGCAGTTTAGCCTACGCCCCCAGGCACGAGCAGTACTTC
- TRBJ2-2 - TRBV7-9 CASSLIGPLGPDTGELFF TGTGCCAGCAGCTTAATCGGCCCCCTCGGGCCGGACACCGGGGAGCTGTTTTTT